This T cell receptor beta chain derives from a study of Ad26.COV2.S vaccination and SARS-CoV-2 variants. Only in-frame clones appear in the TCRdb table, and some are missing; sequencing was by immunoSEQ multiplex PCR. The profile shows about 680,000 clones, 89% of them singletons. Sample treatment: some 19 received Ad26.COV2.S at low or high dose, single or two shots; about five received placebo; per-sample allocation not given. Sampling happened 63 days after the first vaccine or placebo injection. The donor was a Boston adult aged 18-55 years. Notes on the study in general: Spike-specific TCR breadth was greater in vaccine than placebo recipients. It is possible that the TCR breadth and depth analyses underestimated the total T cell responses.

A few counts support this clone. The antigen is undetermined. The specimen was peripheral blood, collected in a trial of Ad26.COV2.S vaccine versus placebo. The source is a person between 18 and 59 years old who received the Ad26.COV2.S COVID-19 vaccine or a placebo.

The CDR3 bases are TGTGCCAGCAGCCTAAACAGGGGCCAAATCCCCTACGAGCAGTACTTC. Protein: CASSLNRGQIPYEQYF. The chain couples TRBV13 to TRBJ2-7; 7 bases fit TRBD1. CDR1 is PRHDT and CDR2 is FYEKMQ in the germline V gene (reference sequence). The CDR3 totals 16 residues. V dropped 5 bases and J dropped 2; count of bases not matched to a gene: 12.